The 17 T cell receptor beta chains below were found in one sample sequenced in a study of CD8 T cells in Susac syndrome. RNA in amounts of about 0.5 to 1 ug was reverse transcribed with random hexamers. From the immunoSEQ multiplex PCR reads, TCRdb called clonotypes with MiXCR, one entry per CDR3 protein. The sample records over 120,000 distinct CDR3 sequences, 95% being singletons. Sequenced material: CD4+ T cells from PBMCs. The receptors originated from a human donor with Susac syndrome.

Notes on this clonotype: A read error may account for a junction end that differs from germline. J is TRBJ1-3 and V is TRBV20-1; D gene unclear. This CDR3 spans 13 amino acids. The V gene's germline CDR1 is DFQATT and CDR2 SNEGSKA (reference sequence). CDR3 amino acids: CSATPGPGNTIYF. Written as DNA, the CDR3 is TGCAGTGCGACTCCGGGCCCTGGGAACACCATATATTTT.

The chain uses TRBV3-1 and TRBJ2-5, with D possibly called TRBD1 or TRBD2 (5 bases each). Germline V gene sequence: CDR1 LGHDT, CDR2 YNNKEL (reference sequence). This CDR3 comprises 14 residues. V was shortened by 3 bases and J by 5 bases, with 13 bases between the two germline ends. In nucleotides, the CDR3 is TGTGCCAGCAGCCATCGAGGGGCTCGGGAGACCCAGTACTTC. Translating gives CASSHRGARETQYF.

The chain carries TRBV4-1 and TRBJ2-1, with a possible D match to TRBD1 (6 bases). CDR1 is MGHRA and CDR2 is YSYEKL in the germline V gene. Trimming left V 1 base short and J 3 bases short, with 13 bases between. This CDR3 is 16 amino acids long. CDR3 DNA: TGCGCCAGCAGCCAAGTCCCGGGACACGACTACAATGAGCAGTTCTTC. This codes for CASSQVPGHDYNEQFF.

The CDR3 sequence: CASSQELNQGTEAFF. The CDR3 region has the DNA TGCGCCAGCAGCCAAGAACTCAACCAAGGGACTGAAGCTTTCTTT. V and J are TRBV4-3 and TRBJ1-1, with D unclear. CDR3 length equals 15 residues. Trimming cost V 0 bases and J 5 bases, with 13 bases left between them. Germline V gene sequence: CDR1 LGHNA, CDR2 YSLEER.

This rearrangement joins TRBV30 to TRBJ2-3, with a tentative D call TRBD2 (7 bases). The CDR3 runs 15 residues. Per the germline V gene, CDR1 is GTSNPN and CDR2 is SVGIG (reference sequence). V lost 2 bases and J 3 bases, leaving 15 bases between the germline ends. For the CDR3, the DNA is TGTGCCTGGAGTCACGGTCGGGGGGCTACAGATACGCAGTATTTT. Translating it yields CAWSHGRGATDTQYF.

The chain is built from TRBV15 and TRBJ2-1, with unresolved D. The CDR3 is 15 residues long. The V gene lost 0 bases and the J gene lost 1 base, with 7 bases spanning the gap. CDR1 and CDR2 (germline): LNHNV, YYDKDF (reference sequence). CDR3 sequence (DNA): TGTGCCACCAGCAGAGAGCATGCGTCCTACAATGAGCAGTTCTTC. Protein: CATSREHASYNEQFF. Based on the CDR3 plus reference TRBV15 and TRBJ2-1, the full variable domain is DAMVIQNPRYQVTQFGKPVTLSCSQTLNHNVMYWYQQKSSQAPKLLFHYYDKDFNNEADTPDNFQSRRPNTSFCFLDIRSPGLGDTAMYLCATSREHASYNEQFFGPGTRLTVL.

This rearrangement joins TRBV7-2 to TRBJ2-7; 11 bases align to TRBD2. The CDR3 totals 15 residues. Per the germline V gene, CDR1 is SGHTA and CDR2 is FQGNSA. Trimming took 1 base from V and 3 from J; bases not matched to a gene: 2. The CDR3 loop is CASSLGGLAGYEQYF. For the CDR3, the DNA is TGTGCCAGCAGCTTAGGAGGACTAGCGGGCTACGAGCAGTACTTC.

This chain links TRBV9 with TRBJ1-2; D might be TRBD1 (6 bases). V was pared by 2 bases and J by 8 bases, with 19 bases between. The germline gives CDR1 SGDLS, CDR2 YYNGEE. The CDR3 sequence is 15 residues long. The CDR3 DNA is TGTGCCAGCAGCGTGACCGGGACACCTCTTCAGGGCTACACCTTC. Protein product: CASSVTGTPLQGYTF.

The chain links TRBV3-1 to TRBJ2-7; D gene uncertain. Germline CDR1 reads LGHDT; CDR2 reads YNNKEL (reference sequence). Trimming removed 5 bases at V and 3 bases at J, with 11 bases between. This CDR3 region has 13 residues. CDR3 loop: CASSLSGGYEQYF. For the CDR3, the DNA is TGTGCCAGCAGCTTAAGTGGTGGCTACGAGCAGTACTTC.

J is TRBJ2-3 and V is TRBV12-3 or TRBV12-4; 9 nucleotides line up with TRBD2. J lost 3 bases, V lost 6 bases, and 10 bases had no gene match. This CDR3 comprises 16 residues. The CDR3 DNA reads TGTGCCAGCAGCCCTAGCGGGGCCGGCCTTACAGATACGCAGTATTTT. This translates into CASSPSGAGLTDTQYF.

V gene TRBV28 combines with J gene TRBJ1-3; TRBD1 matches 8 bases. V shed 3 bases, J shed 4 bases, and the junction held 2 bases outside the gene matches. Germline assignment: CDR1 MDHEN and CDR2 SYDVKM. This CDR3 has 14 amino acids. CDR3 amino acids: CASSLYRGGNTIYF. The CDR3 coding sequence is TGTGCCAGCAGTTTGTACAGGGGGGGAAACACCATATATTTT.

The genes are TRBV2 and TRBJ1-5, with 7 bases lining up with TRBD1. This CDR3 comprises 16 residues. V was clipped by 1 base and J by 6 bases; unmatched bases: 9. CDR1 is SNHLY, CDR2 FYNNEI, per germline. CDR3 bases: TGTGCCAGCAGTGAAGGGATGGCAGGGGGATCTCAGCCCCAGCATTTT. Translated: CASSEGMAGGSQPQHF.

The chain recombines TRBV2 with TRBJ1-2; 7 bases match TRBD1. This CDR3 comprises 13 residues. The ends lost 8 bases at V and 6 bases at J; junction bases unmatched: 9. CDR1 is SNHLY and CDR2 is FYNNEI in the germline V gene. Here the CDR3 reads CASEGQFGNGYTF. The CDR3, as DNA: TGTGCCAGCGAGGGACAGTTTGGGAATGGCTACACCTTC.

The gene calls are TRBV9 and TRBJ1-2, with unresolved D. Germline CDR1 is SGDLS and CDR2 is YYNGEE. The CDR3 length is 17 residues. The V gene lost 3 bases and the J gene lost 3 bases, with 21 bases spanning the gap. CDR3 coding DNA: TGTGCCAGCAGCGAGACTATGGCCCCCGTTATGGACTATGGCTACACCTTC. This encodes CASSETMAPVMDYGYTF.

The V call is TRBV29-1, the J call TRBJ1-2; the match to TRBD1 covers 7 bases. The CDR3 covers 18 residues. Per germline, CDR1 SQVTM and CDR2 ANQGSEA. With 0 bases clipped from V and 7 bases from J, the junction kept 20 bases outside the gene matches. The CDR3 DNA follows: TGCAGCGTTGAAGATCGTCCGGGAGGGGCAGGGGGTTTTGGTGGCTACACCTTC. Amino acid sequence: CSVEDRPGGAGGFGGYTF.

CDR3 sequence: CASSPGQGQSSGANVLTF. In DNA form, the CDR3 reads TGTGCCAGCTCACCCGGACAGGGTCAAAGCTCTGGGGCCAACGTCCTGACTTTC. This sequence joins TRBV18 and TRBJ2-6; TRBD1 aligns across 8 bases. The CDR3 covers 18 residues. The V gene's germline CDR1 is KGHSH and CDR2 LQKENI. Germline trimming cut 3 bases from V and 0 bases from J; bases unmatched to any gene: 7. Filled out from reference TRBV18 and TRBJ2-6, the complete variable domain reads NAGVMQNPRHLVRRRGQEARLRCSPMKGHSHVYWYRQLPEEGLKFMVYLQKENIIDESGMPKERFSAEFPKEGPSILRIQQVVRGDSAAYFCASSPGQGQSSGANVLTFGAGSRLTVL.

The chain uses TRBV7-2 and TRBJ1-4; D ambiguous. CDR3 length equals 16 residues. Germline V gives CDR1 SGHTA, CDR2 FQGNSA. V was shortened by 5 bases and J by 7 bases, with 20 bases between the two germline ends. CDR3 sequence: CASSARRVALAEKLFF. As DNA, the CDR3 is TGTGCCAGCAGCGCCAGGAGGGTCGCCCTGGCTGAAAAACTGTTTTTT.